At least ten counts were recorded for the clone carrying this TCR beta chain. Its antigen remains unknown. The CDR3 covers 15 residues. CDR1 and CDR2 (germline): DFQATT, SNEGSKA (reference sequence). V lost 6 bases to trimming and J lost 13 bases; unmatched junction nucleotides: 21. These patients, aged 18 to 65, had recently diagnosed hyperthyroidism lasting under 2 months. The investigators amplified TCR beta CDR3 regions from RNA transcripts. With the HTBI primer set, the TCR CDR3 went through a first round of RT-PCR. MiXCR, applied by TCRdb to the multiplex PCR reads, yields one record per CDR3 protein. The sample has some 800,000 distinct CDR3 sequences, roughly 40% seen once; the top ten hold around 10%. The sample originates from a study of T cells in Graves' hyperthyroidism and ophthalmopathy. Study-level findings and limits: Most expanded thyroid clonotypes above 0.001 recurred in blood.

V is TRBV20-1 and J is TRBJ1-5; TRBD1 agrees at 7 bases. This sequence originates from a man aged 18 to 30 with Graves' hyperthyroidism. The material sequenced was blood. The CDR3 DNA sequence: TGCAGTGCCCTACGGTGGCAGGGGGATGGTTGGCCTCAGCATTTT. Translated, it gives CSALRWQGDGWPQHF.